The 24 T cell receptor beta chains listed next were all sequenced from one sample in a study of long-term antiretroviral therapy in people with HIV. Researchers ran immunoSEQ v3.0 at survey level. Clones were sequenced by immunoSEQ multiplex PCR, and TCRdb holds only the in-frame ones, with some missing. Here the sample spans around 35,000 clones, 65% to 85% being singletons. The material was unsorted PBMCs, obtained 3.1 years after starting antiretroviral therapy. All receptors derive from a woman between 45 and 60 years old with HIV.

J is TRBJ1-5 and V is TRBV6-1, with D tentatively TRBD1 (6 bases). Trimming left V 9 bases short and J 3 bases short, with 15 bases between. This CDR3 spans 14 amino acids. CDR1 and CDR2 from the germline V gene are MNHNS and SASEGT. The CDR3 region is CASNRAPPNQPQHF. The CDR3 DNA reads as TGTGCCAGTAACAGGGCGCCCCCCAATCAGCCCCAGCATTTT.

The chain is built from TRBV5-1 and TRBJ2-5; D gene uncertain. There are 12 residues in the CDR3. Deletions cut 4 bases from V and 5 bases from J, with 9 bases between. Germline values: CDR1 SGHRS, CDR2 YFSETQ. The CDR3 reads CASSANEETQYF. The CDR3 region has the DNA TGCGCCAGCAGCGCAAACGAGGAGACCCAGTACTTC.

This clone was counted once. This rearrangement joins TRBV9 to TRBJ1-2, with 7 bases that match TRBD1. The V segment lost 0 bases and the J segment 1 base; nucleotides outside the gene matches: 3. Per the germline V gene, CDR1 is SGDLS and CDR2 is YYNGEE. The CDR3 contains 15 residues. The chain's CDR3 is CASSVGAGGNYGYTF. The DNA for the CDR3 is TGTGCCAGCAGCGTAGGGGCAGGGGGTAACTATGGCTACACCTTC.

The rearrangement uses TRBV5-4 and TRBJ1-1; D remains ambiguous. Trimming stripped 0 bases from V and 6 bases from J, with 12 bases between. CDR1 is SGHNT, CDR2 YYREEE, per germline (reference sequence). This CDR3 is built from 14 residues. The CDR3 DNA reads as TGTGCCAGCAGCTTGGCCGGCCAGGTGGCTGAAGCTTTCTTT. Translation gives CASSLAGQVAEAFF.

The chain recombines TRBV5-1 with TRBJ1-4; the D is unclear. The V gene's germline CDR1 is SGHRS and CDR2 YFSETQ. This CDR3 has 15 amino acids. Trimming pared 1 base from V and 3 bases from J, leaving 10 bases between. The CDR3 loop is CASSLNPAANEKLFF. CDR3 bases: TGCGCCAGCAGCTTGAACCCGGCGGCTAATGAAAAACTGTTTTTT. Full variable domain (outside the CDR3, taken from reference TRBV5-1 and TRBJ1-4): KAGVTQTPRYLIKTRGQQVTLSCSPISGHRSVSWYQQTPGQGLQFLFEYFSETQRNKGNFPGRFSGRQFSNSRSEMNVSTLELGDSALYLCASSLNPAANEKLFFGSGTQLSVL.

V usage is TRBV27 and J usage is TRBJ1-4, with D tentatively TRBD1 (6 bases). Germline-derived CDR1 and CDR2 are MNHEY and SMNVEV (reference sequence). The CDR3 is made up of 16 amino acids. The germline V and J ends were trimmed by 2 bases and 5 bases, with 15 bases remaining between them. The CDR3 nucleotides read TGTGCCAGCAGTTTAAACGGGGTCGGGGGCAATGAAAAACTGTTTTTT. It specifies CASSLNGVGGNEKLFF.

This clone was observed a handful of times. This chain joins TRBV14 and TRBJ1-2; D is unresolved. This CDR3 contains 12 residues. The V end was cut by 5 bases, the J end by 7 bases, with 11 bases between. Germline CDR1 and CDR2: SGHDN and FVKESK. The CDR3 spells CASSARTGGYTF. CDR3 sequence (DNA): TGTGCCAGCAGCGCCCGGACGGGTGGCTACACCTTC.

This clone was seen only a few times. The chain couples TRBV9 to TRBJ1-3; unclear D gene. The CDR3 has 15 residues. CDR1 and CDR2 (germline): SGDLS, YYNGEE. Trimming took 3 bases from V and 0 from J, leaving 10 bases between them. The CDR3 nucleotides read TGTGCCAGCAGCGGGGGTGCATACTCTGGAAACACCATATATTTT. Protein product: CASSGGAYSGNTIYF.

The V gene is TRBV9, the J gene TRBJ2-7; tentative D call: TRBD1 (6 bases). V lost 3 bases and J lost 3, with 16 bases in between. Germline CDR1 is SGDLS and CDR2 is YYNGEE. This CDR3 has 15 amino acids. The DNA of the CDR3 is TGTGCCAGCAGCGAGGGGGACGTCCCTGGCTACGAGCAGTACTTC. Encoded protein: CASSEGDVPGYEQYF.

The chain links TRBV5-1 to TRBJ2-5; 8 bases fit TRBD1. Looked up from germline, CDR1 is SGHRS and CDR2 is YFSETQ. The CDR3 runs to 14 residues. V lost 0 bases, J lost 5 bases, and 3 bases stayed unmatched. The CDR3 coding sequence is TGCGCCAGCAGCTTGGACAGGGGGTTGGAGACCCAGTACTTC. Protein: CASSLDRGLETQYF.

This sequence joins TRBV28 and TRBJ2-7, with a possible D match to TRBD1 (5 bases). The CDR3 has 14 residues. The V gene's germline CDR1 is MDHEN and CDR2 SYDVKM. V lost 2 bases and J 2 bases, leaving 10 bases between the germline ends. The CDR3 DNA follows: TGTGCCAGCAGTTTAATGCCAGGGACCTACGAGCAGTACTTC. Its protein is CASSLMPGTYEQYF. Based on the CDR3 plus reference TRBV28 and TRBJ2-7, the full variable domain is DVKVTQSSRYLVKRTGEKVFLECVQDMDHENMFWYRQDPGLGLRLIYFSYDVKMKEKGDIPEGYSVSREKKERFSLILESASTNQTSMYLCASSLMPGTYEQYFGPGTRLTVT.

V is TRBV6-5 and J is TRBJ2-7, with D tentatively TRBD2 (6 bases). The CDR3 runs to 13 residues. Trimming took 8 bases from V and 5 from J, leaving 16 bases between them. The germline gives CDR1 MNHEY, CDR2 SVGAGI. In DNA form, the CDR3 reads TGTGCCAGCTCTGGAGGGGTGAAACACGAGCAGTACGTC. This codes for CASSGGVKHEQYV.

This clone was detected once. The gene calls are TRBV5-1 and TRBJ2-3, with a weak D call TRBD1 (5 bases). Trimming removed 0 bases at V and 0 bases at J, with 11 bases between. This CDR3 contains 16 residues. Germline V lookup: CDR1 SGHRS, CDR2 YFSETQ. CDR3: CASSLASGPSTDTQYF. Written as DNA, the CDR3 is TGCGCCAGCAGCTTGGCCTCAGGGCCTAGCACAGATACGCAGTATTTT.

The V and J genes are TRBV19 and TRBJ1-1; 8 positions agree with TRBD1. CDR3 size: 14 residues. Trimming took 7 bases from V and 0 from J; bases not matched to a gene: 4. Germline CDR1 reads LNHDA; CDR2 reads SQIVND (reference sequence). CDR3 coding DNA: TGTGCCAGTAAGGGACAGGACATGAACACTGAAGCTTTCTTT. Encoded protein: CASKGQDMNTEAFF.

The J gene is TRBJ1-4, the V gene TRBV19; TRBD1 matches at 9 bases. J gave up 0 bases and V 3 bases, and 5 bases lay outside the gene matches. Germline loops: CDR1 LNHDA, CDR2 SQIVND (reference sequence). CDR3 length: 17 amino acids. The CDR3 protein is CASSIPGQGTTNEKLFF. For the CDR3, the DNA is TGTGCCAGTAGTATCCCGGGACAGGGTACAACTAATGAAAAACTGTTTTTT.

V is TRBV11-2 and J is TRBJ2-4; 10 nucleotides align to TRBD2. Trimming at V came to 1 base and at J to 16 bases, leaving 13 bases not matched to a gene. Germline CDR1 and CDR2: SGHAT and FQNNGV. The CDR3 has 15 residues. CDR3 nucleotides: TGTGCCAGCAGCTTAGGGAGGACTAGCGGCTCCCTACGTTACTTC. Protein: CASSLGRTSGSLRYF. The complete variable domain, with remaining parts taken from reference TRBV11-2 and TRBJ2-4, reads EAGVAQSPRYKIIEKRQSVAFWCNPISGHATLYWYQQILGQGPKLLIQFQNNGVVDDSQLPKDRFSAERLKGVDSTLKIQPAKLEDSAVYLCASSLGRTSGSLRYFGAGTRLSVL.

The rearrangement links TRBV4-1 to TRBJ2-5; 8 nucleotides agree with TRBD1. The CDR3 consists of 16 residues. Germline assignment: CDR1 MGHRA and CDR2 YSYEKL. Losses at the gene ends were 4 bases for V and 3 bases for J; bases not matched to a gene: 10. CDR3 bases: TGCGCCAGCAGCCCACCAGGACAGGGTCAAGAAGAGACCCAGTACTTC. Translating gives CASSPPGQGQEETQYF.

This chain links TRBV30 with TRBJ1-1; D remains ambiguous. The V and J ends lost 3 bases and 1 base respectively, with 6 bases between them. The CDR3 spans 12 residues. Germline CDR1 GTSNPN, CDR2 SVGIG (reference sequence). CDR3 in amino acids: CAWSWANTEAFF. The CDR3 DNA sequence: TGTGCCTGGAGCTGGGCGAACACTGAAGCTTTCTTT.

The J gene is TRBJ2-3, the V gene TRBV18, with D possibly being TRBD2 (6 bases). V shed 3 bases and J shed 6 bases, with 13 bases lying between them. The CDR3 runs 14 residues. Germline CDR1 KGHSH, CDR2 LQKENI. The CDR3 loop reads CASSPGGSPDTQYF. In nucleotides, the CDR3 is TGTGCCAGCTCACCTGGAGGGAGCCCCGATACGCAGTATTTT.

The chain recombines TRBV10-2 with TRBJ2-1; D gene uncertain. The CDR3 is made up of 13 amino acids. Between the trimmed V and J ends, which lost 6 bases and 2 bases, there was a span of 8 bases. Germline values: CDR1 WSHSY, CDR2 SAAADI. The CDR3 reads CASRPRAYNEQFF. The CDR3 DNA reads TGCGCCAGCAGACCACGGGCCTACAATGAGCAGTTCTTC.

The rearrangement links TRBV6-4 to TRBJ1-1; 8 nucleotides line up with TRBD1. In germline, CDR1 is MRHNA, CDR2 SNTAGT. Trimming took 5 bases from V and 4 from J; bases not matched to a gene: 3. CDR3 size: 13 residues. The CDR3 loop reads CASSWDRSTEAFF. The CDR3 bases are TGTGCCAGCAGTTGGGACAGGTCCACTGAAGCTTTCTTT.

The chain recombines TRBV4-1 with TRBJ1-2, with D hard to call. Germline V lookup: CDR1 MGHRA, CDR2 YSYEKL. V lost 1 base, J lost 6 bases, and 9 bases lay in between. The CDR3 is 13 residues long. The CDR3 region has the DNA TGCGCCAGCAGCCAAGTTGGCGAGAATGGCTACACCTTC. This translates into CASSQVGENGYTF.

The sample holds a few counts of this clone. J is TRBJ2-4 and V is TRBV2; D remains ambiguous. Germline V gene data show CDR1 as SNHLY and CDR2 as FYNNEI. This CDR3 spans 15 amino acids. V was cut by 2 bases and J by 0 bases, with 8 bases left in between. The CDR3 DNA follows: TGTGCCAGCAGTGAAAGGGTTATAGCCAAAAACATTCAGTACTTC. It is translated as CASSERVIAKNIQYF.

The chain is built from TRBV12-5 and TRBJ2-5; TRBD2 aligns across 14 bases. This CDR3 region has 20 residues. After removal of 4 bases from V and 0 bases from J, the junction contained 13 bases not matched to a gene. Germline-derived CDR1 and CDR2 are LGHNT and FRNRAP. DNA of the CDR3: TGTGCTAGTGGTTGGGCAACCGGGACTAGCGGGGGCCCGTACCAAGAGACCCAGTACTTC. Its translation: CASGWATGTSGGPYQETQYF.